These 7 T cell receptor beta chains originate from one sample sequenced in a study of T-cell memory formation after mild COVID-19. TCRdb called the 5' RACE reads again in MiXCR, with one record for every CDR3 protein. This sample has about 58,000 distinct CDR3 sequences, with about a quarter found just once. Sequencing was carried out using PBMCs or a T cell subset sorted from them (not recorded which). These receptors all come from a man between 18 and 35 years old who had mild COVID-19 (a few samples of this study predate the infection). Cell type and time point are not known.

The chain recombines TRBV23-1 with TRBJ2-1; no firm D call. TRBV23-1 is an ORF; its function is uncertain. Trimming cost V 0 bases and J 2 bases, with 8 bases left between them. The CDR3 extends over 15 amino acids. CDR3 residues: CASSQSARTYNEQFF. The CDR3 DNA reads as TGCGCCAGCAGTCAATCAGCCAGGACCTACAATGAGCAGTTCTTC.

DNA of the CDR3: TGTGCCAGCAGCTTAGCGGGGGGCCTTAACACCGGGGAGCTGTTTTTT. It is translated as CASSLAGGLNTGELFF. This sequence joins TRBV11-2 and TRBJ2-2, with D possibly TRBD2 on 7 matching bases. Germline CDR1 and CDR2: SGHAT and FQNNGV. Trimming shortened V by 1 base and J by 2 bases, and 11 bases separated the two germline ends. This CDR3 is 16 amino acids long.

The V gene is TRBV25-1, the J gene TRBJ2-5; no definite D call. This CDR3 contains 15 residues. The germline V and J ends were trimmed by 3 bases and 0 bases, with 11 bases remaining between them. Germline V gives CDR1 MGHDK, CDR2 SYGVNS. CDR3 residues: CASSDGMDDQETQYF. CDR3 nucleotide sequence: TGTGCCAGCAGTGACGGCATGGACGACCAAGAGACCCAGTACTTC.

V usage is TRBV2 and J usage is TRBJ2-5; TRBD1 is a possible D gene (5 bases). The V end lost 7 bases, the J end lost 4 bases, and 22 bases lay between the germline ends. CDR3 size: 16 residues. Germline CDR1 and CDR2: SNHLY and FYNNEI. The CDR3 DNA reads as TGTGCCAGCACTGATCCCCCCGACCCGCAGGGAGAGACCCAGTACTTC. As protein: CASTDPPDPQGETQYF.

The rearrangement joins TRBV6-5 to TRBJ2-2, with D maybe TRBD1 (5 bases). V was cut by 0 bases and J by 2 bases, with 10 bases left in between. In germline, CDR1 is MNHEY, CDR2 SVGAGI. The CDR3 has 16 residues. The DNA of the CDR3 is TGTGCCAGCAGTTACTCCAGACAGAGTAACACCGGGGAGCTGTTTTTT. It yields the protein CASSYSRQSNTGELFF.

The chain joins TRBV6-2 or TRBV6-3 to TRBJ1-2; TRBD1 is a possible D gene (5 bases). Germline V gene data show CDR1 as MNHEY and CDR2 as SVGEGT. The V and J ends lost 6 bases and 6 bases respectively, with 20 bases between them. This CDR3 has 15 amino acids. CDR3 sequence reads: CASRPTALSADGYTF. CDR3 nucleotide sequence: TGTGCCAGCAGGCCGACAGCACTAAGTGCCGATGGCTACACCTTC.

The J gene is TRBJ1-1, the V gene TRBV4-3, with D perhaps matching TRBD1 (6 bases). Looked up from germline, CDR1 is LGHNA and CDR2 is YSLEER. This CDR3 contains 14 residues. Trimming took off 4 bases at V and 6 bases at J, with 15 bases between the two ends. The DNA for the CDR3 is TGCGCCAGCAGCCTGGGCGGGGGGGCCGCTGAAGCTTTCTTT. Amino acids: CASSLGGGAAEAFF.